Described below is a single T cell receptor (beta chain) sequence and its context. The entry originates in a study of T cell changes during pregnancy in multiple sclerosis. The CDR3 runs to 16 residues. CDR1 is LGHNA, CDR2 YNFKEQ, per germline. The ends were cut back, 0 bases at V and 0 bases at J, with 8 bases in the middle. Clones were read by immunoSEQ multiplex PCR, and TCRdb kept only the in-frame ones, dropping some. Found here are approximately 85,000 clones, 85% to 95% of them singletons; the top ten hold around 2.5%. The TCR was taken from a female donor with multiple sclerosis, enrolled in a pregnancy study. Sequencing used peripheral blood, obtained in the third trimester of pregnancy. The chain employs TRBV4-2 and TRBJ1-4; D unclear. In nucleotides, the CDR3 is TGTGCCAGCAGCCAAGATCCAGCGGCAACTAATGAAAAACTGTTTTTT. Translating it yields CASSQDPAATNEKLFF.